This T cell receptor beta chain was recorded in a study of shared clonotypes between healthy human individuals. Germline V gene lookup returns CDR1 SGHTS and CDR2 YDEGEE. With 4 bases clipped from V and 6 bases from J, the junction kept 4 bases outside the gene matches. The CDR3 spans 13 residues. TCRdb keeps only in-frame clones here, not all; method: immunoSEQ multiplex PCR. Of about 2 million clones in the sample, about 95% were seen once. Naive CD8 cells comprised CD45RO-negative, CCR7-positively selected cells, excluding terminally differentiated effector memory CD45RA+ cells. The sequence came from a man aged 18-30 years in good health. This sequence joins TRBV5-8 and TRBJ1-2; 9 nucleotides agree with TRBD1. The sequencing input was naive CD8+ T cells sorted from blood. CDR3 residues: CASSHGQGNGYTF. CDR3 nucleotides: TGTGCCAGCAGCCACGGACAGGGGAATGGCTACACCTTC.